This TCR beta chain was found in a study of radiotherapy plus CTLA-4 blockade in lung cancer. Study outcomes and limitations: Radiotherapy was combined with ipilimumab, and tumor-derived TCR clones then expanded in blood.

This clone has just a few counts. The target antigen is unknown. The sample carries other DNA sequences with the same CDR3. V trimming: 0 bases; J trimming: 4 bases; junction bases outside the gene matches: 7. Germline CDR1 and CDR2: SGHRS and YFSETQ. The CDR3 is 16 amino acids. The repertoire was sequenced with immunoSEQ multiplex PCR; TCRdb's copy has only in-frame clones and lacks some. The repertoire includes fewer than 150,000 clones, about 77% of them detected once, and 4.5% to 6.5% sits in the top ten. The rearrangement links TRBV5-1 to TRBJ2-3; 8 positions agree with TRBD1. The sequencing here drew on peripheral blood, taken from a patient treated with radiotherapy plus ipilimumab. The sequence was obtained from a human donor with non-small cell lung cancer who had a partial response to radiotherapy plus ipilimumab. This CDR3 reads CASSLARAGGADTQYF. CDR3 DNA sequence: TGCGCCAGCAGCTTGGCTAGGGCAGGGGGCGCAGATACGCAGTATTTT.